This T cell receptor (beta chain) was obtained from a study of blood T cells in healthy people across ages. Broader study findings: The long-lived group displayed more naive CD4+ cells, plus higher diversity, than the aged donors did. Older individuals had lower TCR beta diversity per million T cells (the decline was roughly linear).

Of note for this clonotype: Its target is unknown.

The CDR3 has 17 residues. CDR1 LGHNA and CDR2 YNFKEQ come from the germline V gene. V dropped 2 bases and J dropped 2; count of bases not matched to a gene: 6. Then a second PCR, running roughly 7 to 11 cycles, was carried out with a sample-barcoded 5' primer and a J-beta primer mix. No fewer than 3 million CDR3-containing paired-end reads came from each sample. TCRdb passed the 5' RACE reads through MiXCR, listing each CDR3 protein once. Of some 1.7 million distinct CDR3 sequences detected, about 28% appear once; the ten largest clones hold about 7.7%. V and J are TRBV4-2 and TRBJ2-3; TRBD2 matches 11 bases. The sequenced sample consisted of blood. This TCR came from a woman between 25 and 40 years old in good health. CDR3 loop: CASSQPSGRMPTDTQYF. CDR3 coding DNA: TGTGCCAGCAGCCAACCTAGCGGGAGGATGCCCACAGATACGCAGTATTTT.